This entry is about one TCR beta chain. The sample is drawn from a study of T-cell memory formation after mild COVID-19. CDR3 size: 14 residues. V was cut by 1 base and J by 1 base, with 7 bases left in between. Germline V gives CDR1 SGHTA, CDR2 FQGNSA. MiXCR, applied by TCRdb to the 5' RACE reads, yields one record per CDR3 protein. The sample includes over 250,000 distinct CDR3 sequences, more than 15% seen only once; the top ten take approximately 23%. The chain recombines TRBV7-2 with TRBJ1-1, with D uncertain. Sequencing was carried out using PBMCs or a T cell subset sorted from them (not recorded which). The clonotype was recovered from a man in his late teens or twenties who had mild COVID-19 (a few samples of this study predate the infection). Cell type and time point are not known. The CDR3 DNA is TGTGCCAGCAGCTTAGAATGGGAGAACACTGAAGCTTTCTTT. Translating it yields CASSLEWENTEAFF.